Described below is a single TCR beta chain sequence and its context. The sample holds one count of this clone. What this receptor recognizes is not known. The record has no base qualities; no much larger clone is one base away. The CDR3, cysteine through phenylalanine, is 13 amino acids long. Just CDR3 DNA is preserved here, 39 bases in frame from base 1. The germline V gene encodes CDR1 SGHAT and CDR2 FQNNGV. V is cut by 5 bases and J by 8 bases, and the space between the germline ends is 15 bases. Libraries were made using the immunoSEQ multiplex PCR assay. TCRdb's version of the immuneACCESS table is confined to in-frame rearrangements and falls short of the full clone set. An unresolved V gene accounts for under half of the shortfall where checked; the remainder is of unknown origin. The sample table shows 120,000 or so clones, and around nine tenths are seen once. Clones ranked in the top ten supply about 8.7% of the sample.

These data come from a study of control samples from healthy donors and cancer patients (dated by TCRdb to 2020 to 2021). The sequence is built from TRBV11-2 and TRBJ1-2; the D gene lacks a confident call. This TCR came from a man aged 35 to 55 in good health. Material: blood. CDR3 region: CASSVGLSWGYTF. The DNA is TGTGCCAGCAGCGTCGGGCTTAGCTGGGGCTACACCTTC. The reference TRBV11-2 and TRBJ1-2 proteins fill in what lies around the CDR3, so the full variable domain reads EAGVAQSPRYKIIEKRQSVAFWCNPISGHATLYWYQQILGQGPKLLIQFQNNGVVDDSQLPKDRFSAERLKGVDSTLKIQPAKLEDSAVYLCASSVGLSWGYTFGSGTRLTVV.